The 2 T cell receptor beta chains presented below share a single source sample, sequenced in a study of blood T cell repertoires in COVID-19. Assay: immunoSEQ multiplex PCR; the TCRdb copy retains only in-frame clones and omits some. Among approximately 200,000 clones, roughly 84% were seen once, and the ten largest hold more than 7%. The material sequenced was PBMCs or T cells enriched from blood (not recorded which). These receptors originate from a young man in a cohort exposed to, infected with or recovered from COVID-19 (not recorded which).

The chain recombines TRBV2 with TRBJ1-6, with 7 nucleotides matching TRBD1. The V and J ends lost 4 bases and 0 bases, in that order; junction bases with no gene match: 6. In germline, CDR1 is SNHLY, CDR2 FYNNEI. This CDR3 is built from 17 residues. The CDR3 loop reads CASSGEGQSSYNSPLHF. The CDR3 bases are TGTGCCAGCAGTGGAGAGGGACAGAGCTCCTATAATTCACCCCTCCACTTT.

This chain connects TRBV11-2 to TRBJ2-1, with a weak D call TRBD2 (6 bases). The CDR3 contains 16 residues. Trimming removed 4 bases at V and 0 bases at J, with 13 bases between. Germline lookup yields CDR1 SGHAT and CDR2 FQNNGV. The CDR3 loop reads CASSSRLGPSYNEQFF. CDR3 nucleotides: TGTGCCAGCAGCTCCCGACTAGGCCCCTCCTACAATGAGCAGTTCTTC.